These 3 T cell receptor beta chains were all obtained from the same sample, sequenced in a study. Cells sorted as Tregs were CD4+, CD25+ and CD127-/low. TCRdb reprocessed the 5' RACE reads with MiXCR, giving one entry per CDR3 protein. The data contain more than 9,500 distinct CDR3 sequences, about a quarter of them singletons. The sample comprised Tregs sorted from blood. The receptors derive from a female donor with breast cancer.

In this sample, this clonotype is medium-sized. This chain links TRBV5-1 with TRBJ1-1; D perhaps matches TRBD1 (6 bases). V lost 4 bases and J 5 bases, leaving 15 bases between the germline ends. The CDR3 totals 14 residues. Germline-derived CDR1 and CDR2 are SGHRS and YFSETQ. The CDR3 nucleotides are TGCGCCAGCAGCCCACAGGGTTCCGGGACTGAAGCTTTCTTT. Residues: CASSPQGSGTEAFF. The entire variable domain, with the rest obtained from reference TRBV5-1 and TRBJ1-1, is as follows: KAGVTQTPRYLIKTRGQQVTLSCSPISGHRSVSWYQQTPGQGLQFLFEYFSETQRNKGNFPGRFSGRQFSNSRSEMNVSTLELGDSALYLCASSPQGSGTEAFFGQGTRLTVV.

This clonotype is labeled medium-sized. The gene calls are TRBV7-9 and TRBJ1-4; 7 bases map to TRBD1. Germline V gene lookup returns CDR1 SEHNR and CDR2 FQNEAQ (reference sequence). This CDR3 is 12 amino acids long. V was clipped by 7 bases and J by 11 bases; unmatched bases: 7. The CDR3 sequence: CASTGQPAKLFF. The CDR3 nucleotides read TGTGCCAGCACGGGACAGCCGGCGAAACTGTTTTTT.

This clonotype is categorized as medium-sized. The rearrangement uses TRBV12-3 or TRBV12-4 and TRBJ1-1; D is uncertain. V was pared by 1 base and J by 6 bases, with 3 bases between. CDR3 length: 11 amino acids. CDR3 loop: CASSLGAEAFF. The CDR3 DNA reads as TGTGCCAGCAGTTTAGGGGCTGAAGCTTTCTTT.